One T cell receptor beta chain is described in this entry. The entry originates in a study of blood T cell repertoires in COVID-19. Study summary: COVID-19 samples collected from the United States, Italy and Spain covered acute and convalescent phases. PBMCs, B-cell-depleted T cells, or T cells provided the cDNA or gDNA that made up the material.

In germline, CDR1 is KGHSH, CDR2 LQKENI. The CDR3 is 16 residues long. V gave up 3 bases and J gave up 1 base, with 15 bases separating them. In Seattle, patients joined the study during active infection and were tracked longitudinally. The authors' processing: Amplification with reference gene primers provided the estimates of nucleated cell counts. Method: immunoSEQ multiplex PCR; TCRdb's copy keeps in-frame clones and lacks some. V, J and clone size are taken as reported in that table, and D and trimming were inferred from the DNA itself. The sample records roughly 170,000 clones, 79% being singletons.

J is TRBJ1-1 and V is TRBV18; a weak D match, TRBD1 (6 bases). Sequencing was done on a sample of peripheral blood. This sequence was found in a woman between 55 and 75 years old with COVID-19, enrolled during active disease. This chain's CDR3 is CASSPIAGVGNTEAFF. CDR3 nucleotides: TGTGCCAGCTCACCTATCGCAGGGGTGGGGAACACTGAAGCTTTCTTT.